The 32 T cell receptor beta chains presented below share a single source sample, sequenced in a study of CXCR3-negative and CXCR3-positive naive CD8 T cells. Notes on the study in general: Hydrophobicity of TRB CDR3s was greater in CXCR3-positive naive cells than in CXCR3-negative naive cells.

It was by 5' RACE with UMI labels that the TRB cDNA libraries were prepared. TCRdb reworked the 5' RACE reads into one entry per CDR3 protein, no DNA. The listing records 150,000 to 170,000 distinct CDR3 sequences. Their specific antigens are unknown. The specimen sequenced was naive CXCR3+ CD8+ T cells from blood. The subset denotes: CD45RO-CCR7+CD27+CD95- naive CD8+ T cells expressing CXCR3 (TNR3+). The receptors come from a human donor in good health. Some clones in this sample may be carry-over from other donors' samples.

This chain links TRBV6-5 with TRBJ2-7; TCRdb gives TRBD1 as the D gene, but with no DNA this cannot be confirmed. Germline V gene lookup returns CDR1 MNHEY and CDR2 SVGAGI. This CDR3 has 15 amino acids. The CDR3 sequence: CASSSRQGSFYEQYF.

The chain is built from TRBV27 and TRBJ2-2; TCRdb proposes TRBD2, but this gene call is untestable without DNA. In germline, CDR1 is MNHEY, CDR2 SMNVEV (reference sequence). The CDR3 extends over 18 amino acids. The CDR3 is CASSLGLAGVGDTGELFF.

The V gene is TRBV9, the J gene TRBJ1-1. The germline CDR1 and CDR2 sequences are SGDLS and YYNGEE. CDR3 length: 14 residues. The CDR3 loop is CAGSVSTANTEAFF.

The chain recombines TRBV4-2 with TRBJ1-1; TCRdb's D call, TRBD1, is unchecked because there is no DNA. Germline CDR1 reads LGHNA; CDR2 reads YNFKEQ. The CDR3 loop spans 17 amino acids. The CDR3 sequence is CASSHAGTGGLNTEAFF.

The rearrangement links TRBV11-2 to TRBJ1-2; TCRdb's D call of TRBD1 is untestable without DNA. This CDR3 is built from 16 residues. Germline-derived CDR1 and CDR2 are SGHAT and FQNNGV. This chain's CDR3 is CASSLDPGTGLYGYTF.

The J gene is TRBJ1-2, the V gene TRBV29-1. There are 16 residues in the CDR3. Germline assignment: CDR1 SQVTM and CDR2 ANQGSEA. CDR3: CSVEGTPPLGGYGYTF.

The chain joins TRBV27 to TRBJ2-1; there is no DNA to check the TCRdb D call of TRBD2. The CDR3 is 15 amino acids. Germline V gene lookup returns CDR1 MNHEY and CDR2 SMNVEV (reference sequence). The CDR3 loop reads CASSLRRAEHNEQFF.

V gene TRBV9 combines with J gene TRBJ2-3. The germline gives CDR1 SGDLS, CDR2 YYNGEE. This CDR3 spans 14 amino acids. CDR3 sequence: CASSVSWGTDTQYF.

The V gene is TRBV29-1, the J gene TRBJ2-1. The CDR3 has 12 residues. The germline V gene encodes CDR1 SQVTM and CDR2 ANQGSEA. The CDR3 sequence is CSVEFGYNEQFF.

The gene calls are TRBV6-2 or TRBV6-3 and TRBJ2-1; lacking DNA, the TRBD2 call made by TCRdb goes unchecked. This CDR3 has 14 residues. Germline CDR1 is MNHEY and CDR2 is SVGEGT. CDR3: CASSYSTEGNEQFF.

The chain employs TRBV7-9 and TRBJ2-3. The CDR3 is 12 amino acids. The germline V gene has CDR1 SEHNR and CDR2 FQNEAQ (reference sequence). The CDR3 region is CASSVGPDTQYF. Filled out from reference TRBV7-9 and TRBJ2-3, the complete variable domain reads DTGVSQNPRHKITKRGQNVTFRCDPISEHNRLYWYRQTLGQGPEFLTYFQNEAQLEKSRLLSDRFSAERPKGSFSTLEIQRTEQGDSAMYLCASSVGPDTQYFGPGTRLTVL.

The chain links TRBV30 to TRBJ2-7; the TRBD1 assignment by TCRdb is unverifiable without DNA. This CDR3 is built from 14 residues. Germline V gene lookup returns CDR1 GTSNPN and CDR2 SVGIG (reference sequence). CDR3: CAWNTGTGSREQYF.

V is TRBV7-8 and J is TRBJ2-7. This CDR3 is built from 12 residues. Germline CDR1 SGHVS, CDR2 FQNEAQ. CDR3 protein: CASSATDEEQYF.

Here the CDR3 reads CASSQEGGTGHRSEAFF. The V gene is TRBV3-1, the J gene TRBJ1-1; TCRdb proposes TRBD1, but this gene call is untestable without DNA. Germline V gene lookup returns CDR1 LGHDT and CDR2 YNNKEL (reference sequence). This CDR3 has 17 residues.

This sequence joins TRBV29-1 and TRBJ2-1; there is no DNA to check the TCRdb D call of TRBD2. This CDR3 region has 17 residues. The germline gives CDR1 SQVTM, CDR2 ANQGSEA. The CDR3 sequence is CSVGAGPAGDRYNEQFF.

The V call is TRBV7-3, the J call TRBJ2-7; the D call of TRBD2 rests on TCRdb alone, since no DNA is present to check it. The CDR3 covers 14 residues. Looked up from germline, CDR1 is SGHTA and CDR2 is FQGTGA. CDR3 sequence reads: CASSFSSGSYEQYF.

This rearrangement joins TRBV6-5 to TRBJ2-7; with no DNA, the TCRdb D assignment of TRBD1 cannot be verified. The length of the CDR3 is 13 residues. CDR1 is MNHEY and CDR2 is SVGAGI in the germline V gene. CDR3 protein: CASSYFDSYEQYF.

The genes are TRBV7-7 and TRBJ2-5; without DNA, the TCRdb call of TRBD2 cannot be checked. CDR1 is SSHAT and CDR2 is FNYEAQ in the germline V gene (reference sequence). This CDR3 is built from 14 residues. The CDR3 protein is CASSPRDSWETQYF. Filled out from reference TRBV7-7 and TRBJ2-5, the complete variable domain reads GAGVSQSPRYKVTKRGQDVTLRCDPISSHATLYWYQQALGQGPEFLTYFNYEAQPDKSGLPSDRFSAERPEGSISTLTIQRTEQRDSAMYRCASSPRDSWETQYFGPGTRLLVL.

V and J are TRBV28 and TRBJ2-3. There are 13 residues in the CDR3. Germline V gene lookup returns CDR1 MDHEN and CDR2 SYDVKM. The chain's CDR3 is CASSSGYTDTQYF.

This chain connects TRBV15 to TRBJ2-7. Germline V gives CDR1 LNHNV, CDR2 YYDKDF (reference sequence). This CDR3 contains 11 residues. The CDR3: CATRSSGEQYF.

The V gene is TRBV25-1, the J gene TRBJ2-1; TCRdb returns TRBD1, unconfirmable since there is no DNA. The CDR3 has 11 residues. From germline, CDR1 is MGHDK and CDR2 SYGVNS. CDR3 amino acids: CAIGGLSEQFF.

J is TRBJ2-1 and V is TRBV7-2; TCRdb proposes TRBD2, but this gene call is untestable without DNA. This CDR3 contains 17 residues. In germline, CDR1 is SGHTA, CDR2 FQGNSA. CDR3: CASSPPSGSPPDNEQFF. Together with reference TRBV7-2 and TRBJ2-1, the CDR3 gives the full variable domain: GAGVSQSPSNKVTEKGKDVELRCDPISGHTALYWYRQSLGQGLEFLIYFQGNSAPDKSGLPSDRFSAERTGGSVSTLTIQRTQQEDSAVYLCASSPPSGSPPDNEQFFGPGTRLTVL.

The rearrangement uses TRBV4-1 and TRBJ2-7; TCRdb outputs TRBD1, but without DNA this stays unchecked. Per germline, CDR1 MGHRA and CDR2 YSYEKL. CDR3 length: 16 residues. This CDR3 reads CASSQVPGTGRYEQYF.

V is TRBV7-7 and J is TRBJ2-1; TCRdb gives TRBD2 as the D gene, but with no DNA this cannot be confirmed. The CDR3 spans 16 residues. Germline V lookup: CDR1 SSHAT, CDR2 FNYEAQ (reference sequence). The CDR3 here is CASSLGVGGRVDEQFF.

This chain links TRBV7-9 with TRBJ2-7; TCRdb lists TRBD1, though no DNA is available to test this call. Germline V gene data show CDR1 as SEHNR and CDR2 as FQNEAQ (reference sequence). The CDR3 extends over 13 amino acids. The CDR3 loop is CASGDQSSYEQYF.

The chain couples TRBV7-3 to TRBJ2-3; the TCRdb D gene call, TRBD2, has no DNA to confirm it. CDR1 and CDR2 from the germline V gene are SGHTA and FQGTGA. This CDR3 comprises 14 residues. CDR3 sequence reads: CASSQSGSTDTQYF.

The V call is TRBV20-1, the J call TRBJ2-1; TCRdb calls TRBD2, which cannot be checked without DNA. Per germline, CDR1 DFQATT and CDR2 SNEGSKA (reference sequence). This CDR3 spans 15 amino acids. CDR3 loop: CSARDIASGTNEQFF.

V and J are TRBV3-2 and TRBJ1-1; the TCRdb call, TRBD1, lacks DNA for checking. TRBV3-2 is listed as a pseudogene. CDR3 length: 16 amino acids. The CDR3 loop is CASSQELSREDTEAFF.

The chain uses TRBV25-1 and TRBJ1-1. This CDR3 has 12 amino acids. CDR1 and CDR2 (germline): MGHDK, SYGVNS. CDR3 protein: CASSWTNTEAFF.

The V and J genes are TRBV28 and TRBJ2-1. The CDR3 spans 16 residues. Germline V CDR1 and CDR2: MDHEN, SYDVKM. CDR3 protein: CASSLREVVRYNEQFF.

The gene calls are TRBV7-9 and TRBJ2-1; TCRdb lists TRBD1, though no DNA is available to test this call. The CDR3 has 19 residues. Germline V CDR1 and CDR2: SEHNR, FQNEAQ (reference sequence). This chain's CDR3 is CASSLASGGGEVSYNEQFF. The full variable domain, with the rest looked up from reference TRBV7-9 and TRBJ2-1, is DTGVSQNPRHKITKRGQNVTFRCDPISEHNRLYWYRQTLGQGPEFLTYFQNEAQLEKSRLLSDRFSAERPKGSFSTLEIQRTEQGDSAMYLCASSLASGGGEVSYNEQFFGPGTRLTVL.

The chain links TRBV27 to TRBJ2-1; TCRdb selects TRBD2, and the lack of DNA leaves this call unchecked. CDR1 is MNHEY and CDR2 is SMNVEV in the germline V gene (reference sequence). The CDR3 consists of 16 residues. CDR3 sequence: CASSLGGGLGYNEQFF.